This TCR beta chain was sequenced during a study of T cell responses to AZD1222 COVID-19 vaccine. Study conclusions and caveats: Unmutated variant regions are reportedly the target of nearly half of TCRs that are spike-specific. Receipt of two AZD1222 doses was followed by a rise in Spike-specific TCR breadth and depth. Dominant at 160-218 and 743-854, vaccine-associated CD4 TCRs also spanned spike. White British ancestry dominated among donors, who included more females, and clonal diversity was possibly underestimated.

Profiled with immunoSEQ multiplex PCR; TCRdb holds only in-frame clones, not every one. The sample carries approximately 140,000 clones, roughly nine tenths recorded once. A note on this clone: Its antigen is not identified.

This receptor was taken from an adult who received the AZD1222 COVID-19 vaccine. The sequences come from peripheral blood, collected 28 days after the second AZD1222 dose.

Here the CDR3 reads CASSWDRNNYGYTF. CDR3 nucleotide sequence: TGTGCCAGCAGTTGGGACAGGAATAACTATGGCTACACCTTC. V and J are TRBV6-5 and TRBJ1-2; 8 nucleotides agree with TRBD1. V shed 4 bases and J 1 base; nucleotides not matched to a gene: 2. The V gene's germline CDR1 is MNHEY and CDR2 SVGAGI. The CDR3 has 14 amino acids.